This TCR beta chain was found in a study of control samples from healthy donors and cancer patients. Here immunoSEQ multiplex PCR was the method, and the copy in TCRdb shows in-frame clones only, minus some. The data contain 150,000 or so clones, 91% of them singletons. V was pared by 1 base and J by 3 bases, with 2 bases of the junction left unmatched. The CDR3 loop spans 14 amino acids. In germline, CDR1 is PRHDT, CDR2 FYEKMQ (reference sequence). Sequencing was performed on blood. The chain links TRBV13 to TRBJ2-7; TRBD1 matches 8 bases. The source is a man aged 18-30 years in good health. CDR3 residues: CASSLADRGYEQYF. The CDR3 DNA reads as TGTGCCAGCAGCTTAGCTGACAGGGGCTACGAGCAGTACTTC.